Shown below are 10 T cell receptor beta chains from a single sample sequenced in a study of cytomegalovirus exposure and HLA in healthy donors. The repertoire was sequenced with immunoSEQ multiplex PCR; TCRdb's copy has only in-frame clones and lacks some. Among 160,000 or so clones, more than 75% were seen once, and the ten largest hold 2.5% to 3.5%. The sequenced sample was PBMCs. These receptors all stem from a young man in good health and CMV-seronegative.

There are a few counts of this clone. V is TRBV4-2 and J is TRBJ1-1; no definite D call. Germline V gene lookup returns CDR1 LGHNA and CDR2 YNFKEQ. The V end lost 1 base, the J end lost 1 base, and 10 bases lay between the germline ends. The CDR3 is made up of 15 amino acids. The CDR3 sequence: CASSQGHNRNTEAFF. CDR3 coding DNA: TGTGCCAGCAGCCAAGGTCACAATCGGAACACTGAAGCTTTCTTT.

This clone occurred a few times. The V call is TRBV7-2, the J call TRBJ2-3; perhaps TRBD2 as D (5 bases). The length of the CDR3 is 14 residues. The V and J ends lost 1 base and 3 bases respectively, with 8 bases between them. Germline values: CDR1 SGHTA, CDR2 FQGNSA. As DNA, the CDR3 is TGTGCCAGCAGCTTAGGGGAGAGGACAGATACGCAGTATTTT. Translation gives CASSLGERTDTQYF.

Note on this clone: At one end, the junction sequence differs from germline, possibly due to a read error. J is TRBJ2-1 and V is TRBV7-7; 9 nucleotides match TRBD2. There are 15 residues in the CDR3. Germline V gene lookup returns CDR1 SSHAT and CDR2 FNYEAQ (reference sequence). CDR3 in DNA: TGTGCTAGCAGCCCTAGCGGGACCTCGCGGGGTGAGCAGTTCTTC. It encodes CASSPSGTSRGEQFF. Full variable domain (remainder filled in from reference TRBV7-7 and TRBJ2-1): GAGVSQSPRYKVTKRGQDVTLRCDPISSHATLYWYQQALGQGPEFLTYFNYEAQPDKSGLPSDRFSAERPEGSISTLTIQRTEQRDSAMYRCASSPSGTSRGEQFFGPGTRLTVL.

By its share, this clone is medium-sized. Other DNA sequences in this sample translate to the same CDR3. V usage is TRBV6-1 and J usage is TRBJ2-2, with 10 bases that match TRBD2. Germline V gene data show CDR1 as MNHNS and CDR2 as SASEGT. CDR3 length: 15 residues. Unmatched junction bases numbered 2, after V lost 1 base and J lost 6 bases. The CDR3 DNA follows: TGTGCCAGCAGTGAAGGAGCGGGGGGGCCCGGGGAGCTGTTTTTT. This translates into CASSEGAGGPGELFF.

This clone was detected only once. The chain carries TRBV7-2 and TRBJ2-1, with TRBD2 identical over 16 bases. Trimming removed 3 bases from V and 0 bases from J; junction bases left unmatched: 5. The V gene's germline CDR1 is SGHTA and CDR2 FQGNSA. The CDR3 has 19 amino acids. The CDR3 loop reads CASSFPGLAGGSSYNEQFF. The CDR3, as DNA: TGTGCCAGCAGCTTTCCGGGACTAGCGGGGGGGAGCTCCTACAATGAGCAGTTCTTC.

The CDR3 DNA follows: TGTGCCAGTAGTACCAGATCCAATAATTCACCCCTCCACTTT. Translation gives CASSTRSNNSPLHF. The chain has TRBV19 and TRBJ1-6; D gene ambiguous. Per germline, CDR1 LNHDA and CDR2 SQIVND (reference sequence). V was trimmed by 4 bases and J by 5 bases, leaving 9 bases between them. The CDR3 has 14 amino acids.

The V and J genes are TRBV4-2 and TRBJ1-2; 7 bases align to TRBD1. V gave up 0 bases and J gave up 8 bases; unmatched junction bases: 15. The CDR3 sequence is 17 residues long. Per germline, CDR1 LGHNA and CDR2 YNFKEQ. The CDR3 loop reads CASSQEGGGNGIWGYTF. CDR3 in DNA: TGTGCCAGCAGCCAAGAAGGGGGCGGTAATGGAATATGGGGCTACACCTTC.

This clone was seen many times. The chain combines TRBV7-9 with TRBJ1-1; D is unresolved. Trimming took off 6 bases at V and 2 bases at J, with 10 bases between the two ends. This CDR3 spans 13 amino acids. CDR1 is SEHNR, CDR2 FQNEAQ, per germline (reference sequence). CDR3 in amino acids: CASRDKENTEAFF. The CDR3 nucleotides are TGTGCCAGCAGAGACAAGGAAAACACTGAAGCTTTCTTT.

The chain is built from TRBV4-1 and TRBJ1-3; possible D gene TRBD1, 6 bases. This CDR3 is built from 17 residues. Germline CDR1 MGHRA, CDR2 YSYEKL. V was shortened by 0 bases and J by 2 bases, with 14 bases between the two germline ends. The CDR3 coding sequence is TGCGCCAGCAGCCAAGACGCTGGTGCAGGGGCTGGAAACACCATATATTTT. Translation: CASSQDAGAGAGNTIYF.

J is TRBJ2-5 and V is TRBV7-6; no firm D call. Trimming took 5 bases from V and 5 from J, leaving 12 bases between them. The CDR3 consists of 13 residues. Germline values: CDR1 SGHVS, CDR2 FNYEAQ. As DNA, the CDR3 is TGTGCCAGCAGCATCAGGTTTCGGGAGACCCAGTACTTC. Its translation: CASSIRFRETQYF.